This is a list of T cell receptor beta chains from one sample in a study of blood T cell repertoires in COVID-19. The repertoire was sequenced with immunoSEQ multiplex PCR; TCRdb's copy has only in-frame clones and lacks some. Of 85,000 to 110,000 clones in the sample, around 92% are singletons; the top ten hold approximately 3.6%. What was sequenced was peripheral blood. The source of these receptors is a woman in her fifties or sixties with acute or convalescent COVID-19. CDR3s include the opening cysteine and the closing phenylalanine or tryptophan. A D gene is named only where the DNA matches it firmly. Only some rows state a clone size, as once, few, many or a class for expanded clones.

clone size,V gene,D gene,J gene,CDR3 DNA,CDR3 protein
-,TRBV30,TRBD1,TRBJ1-6,TGTGCCTGGAGTGTGGACAGGGTAGGCTCACCCCTCCACTTT,CAWSVDRVGSPLHF
once,TRBV5-5,-,TRBJ2-5,TGTGCCAGCAGCTTGCTCGGGGGACCCCAAGAGACCCAGTACTTC,CASSLLGGPQETQYF
-,TRBV7-8,-,TRBJ1-4,TGTGCCAGCAGCAAAGGGGTCTCTCTTGGGGCCACTAATGAAAAACTGTTTTTT,CASSKGVSLGATNEKLFF
-,TRBV5-6,TRBD1,TRBJ2-3,TGTGCCAGCAGCGCCCCGGGACAGGGGGCGCTTGGTACAGATACGCAGTATTTT,CASSAPGQGALGTDTQYF
-,TRBV6-6,-,TRBJ2-2,TGTGCCAGCAGGCGACAGGGAGGGAACACCGGGGAGCTGTTTTTT,CASRRQGGNTGELFF
-,TRBV28,TRBD2,TRBJ2-5,TGTGCCAGCAAACTGCCGGGAGGGGTGACAGAGACCCAGTACTTC,CASKLPGGVTETQYF
-,TRBV7-2,-,TRBJ2-7,TGTGCCAGCAGCTTAGATCAGGACAGCTACTACGAGCAGTACTTC,CASSLDQDSYYEQYF
-,TRBV19,TRBD1,TRBJ1-4,TGTGCCAGTAGTATAGGACAGGGTATGATGCAACTGTTTTTT,CASSIGQGMMQLFF
-,TRBV19,TRBD1,TRBJ1-2,TGTGCCAGTAGTATTGGGGCCGGACAGGTCTATGGCTACACCTTC,CASSIGAGQVYGYTF
-,TRBV19,-,TRBJ1-1,TGTGCCAGTCATAATATAGGGGGGGGAATGAACACTGAAGCTTTCTTT,CASHNIGGGMNTEAFF
-,TRBV6-1,-,TRBJ1-2,TGTGCCAGCAGTGAAGAGCCAGGAGGCTACACCTTC,CASSEEPGGYTF
-,TRBV10-3,-,TRBJ2-7,TGTGCCATCAGTGCCAAGGGTCTCTCGGGGACCTACGAGCAGTACTTC,CAISAKGLSGTYEQYF
-,TRBV5-1,TRBD2,TRBJ2-7,TGCGCCAGCAGCTTGGATGGTCTAGCGGGAGGCAGGGAGCAGTACTTC,CASSLDGLAGGREQYF
-,TRBV3-1/TRBV3-2,-,TRBJ2-3,TGTGCCAGCAGCCTGTCGGACTGGCTCTCCCCTGGTACGCAGTATTTT,CASSLSDWLSPGTQYF
-,TRBV19,-,TRBJ1-2,TGTGCCAGTAGCTTTCTTGGGCTCGGCTACACCTTC,CASSFLGLGYTF
-,TRBV6-5,TRBD1,TRBJ1-2,TGTGCCAGCAGTCAACAGGGGGCCCGAGCCTATGGCTACACCTTC,CASSQQGARAYGYTF
few,TRBV19,TRBD2,TRBJ2-3,TGTGCCAGTAGTCCTGAGGCGGGGGAGGTAAATACGCAGTATTTT,CASSPEAGEVNTQYF
-,TRBV30,-,TRBJ2-3,TGTGCCTGGAGTTTGGGCTACCAACGCACAGATACGCAGTATTTT,CAWSLGYQRTDTQYF
-,TRBV5-1,TRBD2,TRBJ2-2,TGCGCCAGCCGCCGACTAGCGGGAATCGTCACCGGGGAGCTGTTTTTT,CASRRLAGIVTGELFF
-,TRBV5-1,-,TRBJ1-1,TGCGCCAGCAGCGGAGGGGACACTGAAGCTTTCTTT,CASSGGDTEAFF
-,TRBV28,TRBD1,TRBJ1-2,TGTGCCAGCAGCAAAATGACAGGGGGGGGCGGCTACACCTTC,CASSKMTGGGGYTF
-,TRBV5-1,TRBD2,TRBJ2-1,TGCGCCAGCAGCGGGCTAGCGGGTCTCTCCAATGAGCAGTTCTTC,CASSGLAGLSNEQFF
-,TRBV9,-,TRBJ2-1,TGTGCCAGCAGCGTACGGTCATACAATGAGCAGTTCTTC,CASSVRSYNEQFF
-,TRBV29-1,-,TRBJ1-1,TGCAGCGCTACAAACACTGAAGCTTTCTTT,CSATNTEAFF
-,TRBV5-8,-,TRBJ1-1,TGTGCCAGCAGCTTTCGGGGGAGGGCTGAAGCTTTCTTT,CASSFRGRAEAFF
-,TRBV7-9,TRBD2,TRBJ2-1,TGTGCCAGCAGCTTGTTTAGTAGCGGGAGGGGTAATGAGCAGTTCTTC,CASSLFSSGRGNEQFF
once,TRBV28,-,TRBJ1-4,TGTGCCAGCAGTCCGGTAGCAACTAATGAAAAACTGTTTTTT,CASSPVATNEKLFF
-,TRBV7-8,-,TRBJ1-2,TGTGCCAGCAGCCCTTCCCTGGGCGGGGGGCAGGGCAACTATGGCTACACCTTC,CASSPSLGGGQGNYGYTF
once,TRBV28,-,TRBJ1-1,TGTGCCAGCTTCAGGGCGAACACTGAAGCTTTCTTT,CASFRANTEAFF
-,TRBV19,-,TRBJ2-7,TGTGCCAGTAGCCCGGGACAACGATACGAGCAGTACTTC,CASSPGQRYEQYF
-,TRBV6-5,TRBD1,TRBJ2-3,TGTGCCAGCAGTTTCCGGACAGGGGCAGATACGCAGTATTTT,CASSFRTGADTQYF
-,TRBV2,-,TRBJ2-2,TGTGCCAGCAGGAAGGACACAGCCACCGGGGAGCTGTTTTTT,CASRKDTATGELFF